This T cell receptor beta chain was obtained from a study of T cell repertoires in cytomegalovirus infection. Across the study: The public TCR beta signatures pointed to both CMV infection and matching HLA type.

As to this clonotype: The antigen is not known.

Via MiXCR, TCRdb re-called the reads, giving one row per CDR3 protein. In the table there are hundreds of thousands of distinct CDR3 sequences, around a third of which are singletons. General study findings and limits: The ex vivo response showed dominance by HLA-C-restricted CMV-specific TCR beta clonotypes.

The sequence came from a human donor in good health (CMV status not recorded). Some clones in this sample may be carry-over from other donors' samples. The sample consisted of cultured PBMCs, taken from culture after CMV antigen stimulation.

The CDR3 bases are TGTGCCAGTAGTATTCGGTGGGGGGGGACAGCAAGGAACACCGGGGAGCTGTTTTTT. Amino acids: CASSIRWGGTARNTGELFF. The rearrangement uses TRBV19 and TRBJ2-2; D tentatively reads TRBD1 or TRBD2 (7 bases each). Deletions cut 3 bases from V and 1 base from J, with 21 bases between. Germline CDR1 LNHDA, CDR2 SQIVND (reference sequence). The CDR3 contains 19 residues. Supplemented by reference TRBV19 and TRBJ2-2, the full variable domain reads DGGITQSPKYLFRKEGQNVTLSCEQNLNHDAMYWYRQDPGQGLRLIYYSQIVNDFQKGDIAEGYSVSREKKESFPLTVTSAQKNPTAFYLCASSIRWGGTARNTGELFFGEGSRLTVL.